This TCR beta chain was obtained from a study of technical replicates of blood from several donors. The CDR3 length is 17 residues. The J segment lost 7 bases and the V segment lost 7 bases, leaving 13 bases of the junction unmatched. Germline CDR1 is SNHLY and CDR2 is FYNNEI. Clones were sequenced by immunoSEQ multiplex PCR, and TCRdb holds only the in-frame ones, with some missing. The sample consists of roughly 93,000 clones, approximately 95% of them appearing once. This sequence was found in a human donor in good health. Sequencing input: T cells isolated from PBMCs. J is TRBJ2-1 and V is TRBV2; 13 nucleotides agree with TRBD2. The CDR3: CASKKIRTSGSSNEQFF. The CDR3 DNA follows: TGTGCCAGCAAAAAGATCCGGACTAGCGGGAGTTCGAATGAGCAGTTCTTC.